This record covers a single T cell receptor (beta chain). The antigen is unknown. The germline V gene has CDR1 LNHDA and CDR2 SQIVND (reference sequence). This CDR3 has 15 residues. V was pared by 5 bases and J by 4 bases, with 15 bases between. Clones were read by immunoSEQ multiplex PCR, and TCRdb kept only the in-frame ones, dropping some. The sample consists of around 510,000 clones, roughly 95% of them appearing once. This entry belongs to a study of shared clonotypes between healthy human individuals. The donors, healthy adults who were HIV-negative, had experienced no recent acute infections or vaccinations. Points from the study as a whole: Several donors showed sharing of about 4.6% of naive CD4 clonotypes. The donor pool, a small one, limited the genetic and exposure-history diversity represented.

This chain links TRBV19 with TRBJ1-3, with D tentatively TRBD1 (5 bases). Material: naive CD4+ T cells sorted from blood. Subset here: CD45RA+ positively selected. The receptor was isolated from a woman in her twenties or thirties in good health. As DNA, the CDR3 is TGTGCCAGTAGTCTTCCTGGGGCGCGAGGAAACACCATATATTTT. Translation gives CASSLPGARGNTIYF.